Given below is one T cell receptor (beta chain) in context. Its antigen is unknown. The sample is drawn from a study of T cell responses to AZD1222 COVID-19 vaccine. This table comes from immunoSEQ multiplex PCR, and its TCRdb copy is limited to in-frame clones, with some not included. The sample comprises 100,000 to 150,000 clones, over 75% of which are singletons, and roughly 7% rests with the top ten. The CDR3 covers 15 residues. Germline V gives CDR1 MDHEN, CDR2 SYDVKM. Unmatched junction bases numbered 7, after V lost 6 bases and J lost 1 base. Study-level findings and limits: Clonal diversity was possibly underestimated, and the donors were mostly white British, with more females. Spike-spanning, vaccine-associated CD4 TCRs were dominant at 160-218 and 743-854. Spike-specific TCR breadth and depth went up after people got two AZD1222 doses. Just six AZD1222 recipients were seropositive at baseline.

The sequence came from an adult in good health. This rearrangement joins TRBV28 to TRBJ2-3; 7 nucleotides line up with TRBD2. Here the sequenced sample was peripheral blood, taken on day 0 of AZD1222 vaccination. CDR3 nucleotides: TGTGCCAGCAGCCAAAGCGGGACTGGCACAGATACGCAGTATTTT. It codes for CASSQSGTGTDTQYF.